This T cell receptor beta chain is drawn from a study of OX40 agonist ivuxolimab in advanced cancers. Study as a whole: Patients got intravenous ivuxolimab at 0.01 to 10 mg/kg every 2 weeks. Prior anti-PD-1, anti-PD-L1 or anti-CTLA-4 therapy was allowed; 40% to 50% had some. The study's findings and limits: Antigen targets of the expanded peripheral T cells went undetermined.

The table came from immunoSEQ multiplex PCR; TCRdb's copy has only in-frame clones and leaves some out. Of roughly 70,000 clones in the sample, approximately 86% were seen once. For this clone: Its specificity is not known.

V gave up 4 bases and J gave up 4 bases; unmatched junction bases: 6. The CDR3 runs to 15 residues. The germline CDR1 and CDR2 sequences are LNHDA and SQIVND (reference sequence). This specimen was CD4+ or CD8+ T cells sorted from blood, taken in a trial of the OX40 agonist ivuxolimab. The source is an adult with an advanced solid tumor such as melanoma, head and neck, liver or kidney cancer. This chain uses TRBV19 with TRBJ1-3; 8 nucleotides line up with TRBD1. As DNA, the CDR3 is TGTGCCAGTAGTACACAGGGGGGCTTCGGAAACACCATATATTTT. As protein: CASSTQGGFGNTIYF.